This T cell receptor (beta chain) came from a study of identical twins. Study-wide points: Twin pairs' shared out-of-frame alpha sequences were enriched in low generation probability. Insertions ran lower in abundant cord blood beta clonotypes, though not in memory repertoires.

A note on this clonotype: Its specificity is unknown.

Via MiXCR, TCRdb re-called the 5' RACE reads, giving one row per CDR3 protein. The repertoire includes approximately 680,000 distinct CDR3 sequences, just over 7% of them detected once, and 1.6% sits in the top ten. CDR3 length: 15 amino acids. The germline CDR1 and CDR2 sequences are SGHRS and YFSETQ. V lost 4 bases, J lost 5 bases, and 6 bases stayed unmatched. The same sample was also used in a study of yellow fever vaccine responses in identical twins.

The sample consisted of PBMCs. The gene calls are TRBV5-1 and TRBJ2-7; 13 bases agree with TRBD2. This TCR was recovered from a woman under 30 in good health. As DNA, the CDR3 is TGCGCCAGCAGCCCCGGACTAGCGGGAGCCAACGAGCAGTACTTC. Translated, it gives CASSPGLAGANEQYF.